This T cell receptor beta chain was retrieved from a study of tumor-infiltrating lymphocytes in primary liver carcinoma. In the study overall: These patients were men and women whose ages were 30 to 69 years. Tissue type made little difference to sample yields of roughly 3.65 to 7.5 million productive TCRbeta reads.

Blood RNA originated from unsorted whole blood, with germline DNA additionally extracted. About 4.3 milliliters of peripheral blood were gathered ahead of the operation. CDR1 and CDR2 from the germline V gene are LGHDT and YNNKEL (reference sequence). CDR3 size: 15 residues. Germline trimming cut 1 base from V and 8 bases from J; bases unmatched to any gene: 6. Constant-region priming of around 500 ng total RNA yielded TCR beta cDNA. ARM-PCR, slightly modified, supplied the TCR beta libraries through three nested multiplex PCR rounds. TRBV1-TRBV30 forward primers paired with a C-beta reverse primer drove the first two PCR rounds, approximately 11 cycles each. TCRdb recomputed calls from the multiplex PCR reads with MiXCR, one row per CDR3 protein. The sample records approximately 300,000 distinct CDR3 sequences, 65% being singletons. General study points: Significantly larger top-250-clone fractions were found in tumors than in blood (p = 0.039).

For this clonotype: Its specificity is not known.

The specimen was peripheral blood. This TCR derives from a man aged 40-55 years with primary liver carcinoma and hepatitis B virus infection. The chain combines TRBV3-1 with TRBJ2-1, with TRBD2 matching over 9 bases. The CDR3 coding sequence is TGTGCCAGCAGCCAAGTTGGCGGGAGGGTGGATGAGCAGTTCTTC. This sequence encodes CASSQVGGRVDEQFF.